The present T cell receptor beta chain was sequenced within a study of PD-1 blockade in classical Hodgkin lymphoma. The CDR3 has 15 residues. In germline, CDR1 is SGHTA, CDR2 FQGNSA. Trimming removed 5 bases at V and 7 bases at J, with 18 bases between. Stated time point: cycle 4 day 1 (C4D1), after five to seven weeks of nivolumab. Relapse was seen in all patients after autologous stem cell transplantation, and brentuximab vedotin exposure was variable. The study purified CD4+ T cells from thawed PBMCs using magnetic negative selection. Assay used: immunoSEQ multiplex PCR; TCRdb lists only in-frame clones, some missing. The sample holds 15,000 to 25,000 clones; roughly 80% are singletons and the top ten take around 2.6%.

The sample here was CD4+ T cells from blood, taken before the fourth cycle of nivolumab. The chain has TRBV7-2 and TRBJ2-1; possible D gene TRBD2, 5 bases. The source is a human donor with classical Hodgkin lymphoma. The CDR3 reads CASSPPGTRRNEQFF. CDR3 bases: TGTGCCAGCAGCCCCCCGGGAACCCGTCGGAATGAGCAGTTCTTC.